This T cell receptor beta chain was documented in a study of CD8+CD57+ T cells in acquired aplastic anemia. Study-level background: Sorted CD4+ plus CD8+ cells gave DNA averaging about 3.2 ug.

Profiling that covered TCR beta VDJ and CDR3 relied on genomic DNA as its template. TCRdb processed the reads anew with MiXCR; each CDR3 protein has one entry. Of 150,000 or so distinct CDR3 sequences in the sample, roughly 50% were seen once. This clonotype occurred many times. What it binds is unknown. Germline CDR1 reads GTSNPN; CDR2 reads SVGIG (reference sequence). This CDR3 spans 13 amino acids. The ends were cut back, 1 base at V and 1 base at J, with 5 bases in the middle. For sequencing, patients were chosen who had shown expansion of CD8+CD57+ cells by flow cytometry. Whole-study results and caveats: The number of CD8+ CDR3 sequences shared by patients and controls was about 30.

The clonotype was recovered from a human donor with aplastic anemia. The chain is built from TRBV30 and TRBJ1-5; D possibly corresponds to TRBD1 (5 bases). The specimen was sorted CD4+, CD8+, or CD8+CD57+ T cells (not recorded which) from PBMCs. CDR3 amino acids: CAWSGDSNQPQHF. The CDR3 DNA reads TGTGCCTGGAGTGGGGACAGCAATCAGCCCCAGCATTTT.